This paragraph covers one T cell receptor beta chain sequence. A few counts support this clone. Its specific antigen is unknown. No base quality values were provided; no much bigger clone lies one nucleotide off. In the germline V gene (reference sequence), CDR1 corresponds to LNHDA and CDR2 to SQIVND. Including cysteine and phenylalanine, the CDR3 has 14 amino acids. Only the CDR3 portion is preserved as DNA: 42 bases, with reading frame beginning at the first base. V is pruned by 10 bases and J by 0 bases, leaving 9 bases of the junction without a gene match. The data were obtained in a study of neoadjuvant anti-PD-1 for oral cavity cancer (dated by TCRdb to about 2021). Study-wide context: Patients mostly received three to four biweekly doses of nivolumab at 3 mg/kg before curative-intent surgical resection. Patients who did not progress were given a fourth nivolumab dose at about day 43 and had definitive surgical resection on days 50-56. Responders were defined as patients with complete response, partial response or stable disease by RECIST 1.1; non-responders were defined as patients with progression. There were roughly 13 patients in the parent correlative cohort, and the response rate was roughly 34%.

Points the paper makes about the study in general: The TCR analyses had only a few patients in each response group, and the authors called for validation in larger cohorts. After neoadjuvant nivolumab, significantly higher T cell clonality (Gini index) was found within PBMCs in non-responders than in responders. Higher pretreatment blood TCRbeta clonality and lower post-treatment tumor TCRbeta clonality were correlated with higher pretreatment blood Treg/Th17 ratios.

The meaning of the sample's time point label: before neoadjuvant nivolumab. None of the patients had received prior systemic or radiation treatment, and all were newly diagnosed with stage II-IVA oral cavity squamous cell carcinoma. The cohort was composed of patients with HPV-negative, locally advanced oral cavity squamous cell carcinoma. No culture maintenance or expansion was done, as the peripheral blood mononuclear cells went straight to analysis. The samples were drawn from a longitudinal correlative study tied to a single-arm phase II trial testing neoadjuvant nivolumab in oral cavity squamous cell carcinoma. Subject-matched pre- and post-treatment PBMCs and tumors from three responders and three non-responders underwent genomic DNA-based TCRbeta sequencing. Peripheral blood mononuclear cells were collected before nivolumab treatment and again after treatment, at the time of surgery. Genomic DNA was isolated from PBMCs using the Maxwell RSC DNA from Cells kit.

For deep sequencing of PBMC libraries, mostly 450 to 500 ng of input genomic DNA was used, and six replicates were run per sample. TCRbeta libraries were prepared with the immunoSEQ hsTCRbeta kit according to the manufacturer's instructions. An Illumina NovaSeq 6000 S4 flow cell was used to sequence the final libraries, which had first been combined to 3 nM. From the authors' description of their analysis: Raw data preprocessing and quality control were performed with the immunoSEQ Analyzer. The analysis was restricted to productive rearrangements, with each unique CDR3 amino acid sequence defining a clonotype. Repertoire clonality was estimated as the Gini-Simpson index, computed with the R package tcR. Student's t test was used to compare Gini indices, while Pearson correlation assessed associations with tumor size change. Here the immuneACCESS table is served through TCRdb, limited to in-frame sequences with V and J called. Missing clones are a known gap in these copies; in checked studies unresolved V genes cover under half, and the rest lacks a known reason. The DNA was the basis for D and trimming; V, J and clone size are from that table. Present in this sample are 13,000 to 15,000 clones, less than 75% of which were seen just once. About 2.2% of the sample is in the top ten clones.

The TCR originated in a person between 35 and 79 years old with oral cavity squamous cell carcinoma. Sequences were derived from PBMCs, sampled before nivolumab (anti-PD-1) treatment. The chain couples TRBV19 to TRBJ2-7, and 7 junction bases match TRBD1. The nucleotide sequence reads TGTGCCACAGGGGGAGATTTGAGCTCCTACGAGCAGTACTTC. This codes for CATGGDLSSYEQYF.